This TCR beta chain was documented in a study of graft-versus-host responses after intestinal transplantation. Study context: Each transplant was multivisceral, liver-intestinal, or isolated intestinal. Whole-study results and caveats: The presence of high graft-versus-host to host-versus-graft clonal ratios in allografts characterized patients with graft-donor T cell macrochimerism. Some GvH clones appeared in ileal mucosa or blood before recipient bone marrow. An association linked early post-transplant HvG declines with peak circulating GvH clone levels.

Remarks on this clone: The target antigen is unknown.

Sequenced by immunoSEQ multiplex PCR; TCRdb stores in-frame clones only, minus some. The sample includes about 110,000 clones, roughly 87% of them seen just once. V lost 2 bases and J lost 4, with 17 bases in between. The CDR3 is made up of 16 amino acids. CDR1 is KGHSH and CDR2 is LQKENI in the germline V gene. This receptor was identified in a human donor who was the organ donor for an intestinal transplant. The material sequenced was unstimulated CD4+ T cells sorted from spleen or lymph node cells, taken before transplant. The chain employs TRBV18 and TRBJ1-2; D may be TRBD1 (5 bases). CDR3 bases: TGTGCCAGCTCACCAGGCGGGGGTTTACGCGGCTATGGCTACACCTTC. Protein product: CASSPGGGLRGYGYTF.